Below, one T cell receptor (beta chain) is given with its context. As yet, its antigen is unknown. This entry belongs to a study of blood T cells in healthy people across ages. Study context: The template switching approach captured approximately one barcoded beta molecule for every two T cells.

Sample-barcoded 5' priming and a J-beta primer mix drove a second PCR of about 7 to 11 cycles. From the 5' RACE reads, TCRdb called clonotypes with MiXCR, one entry per CDR3 protein. The sample includes around 900,000 distinct CDR3 sequences, 51% of them seen just once. Study findings and constraints: Per million T cells, TCR beta diversity dropped roughly linearly as age increased. In long-lived donors, naive CD4+ cell counts and diversity exceeded those of aged donors.

Looked up from germline, CDR1 is DFQATT and CDR2 is SNEGSKA (reference sequence). CDR3 length: 15 amino acids. Per sample, no less than 6 micrograms of total RNA were extracted. The rearrangement links TRBV20-1 to TRBJ2-1; possible D gene TRBD2, 6 bases. The closer fit of TRBJ2-7 to the DNA end suggests the J call may be wrong. Sequencing was done on a sample of blood. This clonotype was obtained from a woman aged 60 to 75 in good health. CDR3 sequence reads: CSALTPGLLYNEQYF. The CDR3 DNA reads TGCAGTGCCCTAACCCCGGGACTCCTCTACAATGAGCAGTACTTC.